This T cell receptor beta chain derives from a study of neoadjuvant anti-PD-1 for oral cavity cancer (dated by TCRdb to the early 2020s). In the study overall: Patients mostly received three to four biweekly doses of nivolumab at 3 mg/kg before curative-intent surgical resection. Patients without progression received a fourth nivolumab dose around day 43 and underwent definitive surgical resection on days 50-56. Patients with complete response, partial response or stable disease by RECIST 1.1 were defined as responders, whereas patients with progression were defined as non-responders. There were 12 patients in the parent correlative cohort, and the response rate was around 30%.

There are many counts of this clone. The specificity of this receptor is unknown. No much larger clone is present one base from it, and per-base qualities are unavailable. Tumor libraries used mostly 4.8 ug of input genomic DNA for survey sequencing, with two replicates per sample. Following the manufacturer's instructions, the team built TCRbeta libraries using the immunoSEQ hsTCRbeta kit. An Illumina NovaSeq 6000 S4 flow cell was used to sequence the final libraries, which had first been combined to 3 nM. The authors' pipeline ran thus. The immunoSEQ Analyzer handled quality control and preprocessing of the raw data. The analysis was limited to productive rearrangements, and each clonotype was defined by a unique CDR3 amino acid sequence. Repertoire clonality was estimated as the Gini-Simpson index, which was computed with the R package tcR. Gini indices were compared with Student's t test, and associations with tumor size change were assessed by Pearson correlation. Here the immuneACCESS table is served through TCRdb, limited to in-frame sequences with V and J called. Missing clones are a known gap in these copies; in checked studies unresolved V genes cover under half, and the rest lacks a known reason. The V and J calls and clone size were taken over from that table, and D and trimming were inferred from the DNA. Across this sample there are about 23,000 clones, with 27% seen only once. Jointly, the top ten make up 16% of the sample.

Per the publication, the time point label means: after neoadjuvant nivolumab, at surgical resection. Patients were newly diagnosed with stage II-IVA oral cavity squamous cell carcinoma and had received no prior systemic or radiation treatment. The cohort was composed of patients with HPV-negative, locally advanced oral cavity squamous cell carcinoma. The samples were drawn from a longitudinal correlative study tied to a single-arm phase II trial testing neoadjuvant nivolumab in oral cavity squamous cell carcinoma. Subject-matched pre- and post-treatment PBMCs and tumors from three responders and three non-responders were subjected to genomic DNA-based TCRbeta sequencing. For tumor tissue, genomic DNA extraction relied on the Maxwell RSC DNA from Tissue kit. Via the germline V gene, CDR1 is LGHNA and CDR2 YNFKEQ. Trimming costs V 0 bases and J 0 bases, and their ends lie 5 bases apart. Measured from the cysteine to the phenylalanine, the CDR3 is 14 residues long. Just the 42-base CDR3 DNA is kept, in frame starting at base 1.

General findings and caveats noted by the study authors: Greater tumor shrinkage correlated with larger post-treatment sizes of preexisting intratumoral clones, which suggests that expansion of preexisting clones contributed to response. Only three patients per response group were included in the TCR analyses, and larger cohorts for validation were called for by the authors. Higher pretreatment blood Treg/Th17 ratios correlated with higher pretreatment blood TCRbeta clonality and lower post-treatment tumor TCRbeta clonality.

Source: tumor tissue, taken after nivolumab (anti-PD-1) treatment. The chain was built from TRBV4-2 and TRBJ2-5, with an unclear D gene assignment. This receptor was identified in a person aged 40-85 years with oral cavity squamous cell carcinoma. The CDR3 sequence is CASSQETYQETQYF. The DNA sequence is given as TGTGCCAGCAGCCAAGAGACGTACCAAGAGACCCAGTACTTC.